This TCR beta chain was observed in a study of blood T cell repertoires in COVID-19. Study context: The United States, Italy and Spain were the sources of the acute and convalescent COVID-19 samples.

Germline lookup yields CDR1 KGHSH and CDR2 LQKENI. The CDR3 has 15 amino acids. V gave up 3 bases and J gave up 11 bases; unmatched junction bases: 9. The repertoire was sequenced with immunoSEQ multiplex PCR; TCRdb's copy has only in-frame clones and lacks some. The table records about 280,000 clones, 65% to 90% of them present only once. V and J are TRBV18 and TRBJ2-1; 11 nucleotides line up with TRBD2. The clonotype was recovered from a man in his forties or fifties with active or convalescent COVID-19. Sequencing was done on a sample of peripheral blood. This chain's CDR3 is CASSPIAGGDTQQFF. In DNA form, the CDR3 reads TGTGCCAGCTCACCCATAGCGGGAGGGGATACCCAGCAGTTCTTC.